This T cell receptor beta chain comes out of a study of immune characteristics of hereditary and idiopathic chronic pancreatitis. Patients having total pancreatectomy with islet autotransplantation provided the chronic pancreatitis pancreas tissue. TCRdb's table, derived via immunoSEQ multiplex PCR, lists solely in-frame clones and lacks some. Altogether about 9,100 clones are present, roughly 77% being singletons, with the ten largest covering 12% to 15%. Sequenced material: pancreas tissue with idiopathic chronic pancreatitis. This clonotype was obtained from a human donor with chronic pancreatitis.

CDR3 protein: CASSQYQGNEQFF. The CDR3 bases are TGTGCCAGCAGCCAATATCAGGGGAATGAGCAGTTCTTC. V and J are TRBV14 and TRBJ2-1, with D tentatively TRBD1 (6 bases). The V end lost 2 bases, the J end lost 7 bases, and 9 bases lay between the germline ends. CDR1 and CDR2 (germline): SGHDN, FVKESK. The CDR3 length is 13 residues.